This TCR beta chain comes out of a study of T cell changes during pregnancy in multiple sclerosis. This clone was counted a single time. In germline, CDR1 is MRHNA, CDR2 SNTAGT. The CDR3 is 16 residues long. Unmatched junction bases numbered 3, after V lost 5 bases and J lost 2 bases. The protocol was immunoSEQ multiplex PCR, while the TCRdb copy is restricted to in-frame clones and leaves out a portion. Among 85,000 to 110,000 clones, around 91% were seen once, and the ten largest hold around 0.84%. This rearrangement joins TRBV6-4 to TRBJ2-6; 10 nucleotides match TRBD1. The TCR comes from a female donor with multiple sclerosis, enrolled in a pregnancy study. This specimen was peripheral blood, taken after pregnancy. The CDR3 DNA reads TGTGCCAGCAGTCCCGGGACAGGGGCTGGGGCCAACGTCCTGACTTTC. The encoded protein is CASSPGTGAGANVLTF.